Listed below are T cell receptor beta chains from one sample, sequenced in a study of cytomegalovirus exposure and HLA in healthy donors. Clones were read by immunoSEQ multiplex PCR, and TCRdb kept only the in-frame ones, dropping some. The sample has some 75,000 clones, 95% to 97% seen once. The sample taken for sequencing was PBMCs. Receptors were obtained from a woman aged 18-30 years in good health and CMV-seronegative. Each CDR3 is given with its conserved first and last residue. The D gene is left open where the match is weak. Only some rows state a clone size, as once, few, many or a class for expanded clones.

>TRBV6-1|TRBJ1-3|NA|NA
CASSPEVRTNTIYF
TGTGCCAGCAGTCCTGAGGTCCGCACGAACACCATATATTTT
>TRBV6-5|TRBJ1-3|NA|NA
CASSYYSGNTIYF
TGTGCCAGCAGTTATTACTCTGGAAACACCATATATTTT
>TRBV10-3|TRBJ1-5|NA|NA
CAISESTGGQPQHF
TGTGCCATCAGTGAGTCTACAGGCGGTCAGCCCCAGCATTTT
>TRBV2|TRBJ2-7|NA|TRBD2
CASSEGWTSAGEQYF
TGTGCCAGCAGTGAAGGGTGGACTAGCGCCGGCGAGCAGTACTTC
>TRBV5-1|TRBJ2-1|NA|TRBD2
CASSLDGRMNNEQFF
TGCGCCAGCAGCTTGGACGGGAGGATGAACAATGAGCAGTTCTTC
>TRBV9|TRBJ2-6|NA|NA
CASSVRGSGANVLTF
TGTGCCAGCAGCGTACGGGGATCTGGGGCCAACGTCCTGACTTTC
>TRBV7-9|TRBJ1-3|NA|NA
CARSGIGNTIYF
TGTGCCCGGTCCGGGATTGGAAACACCATATATTTT
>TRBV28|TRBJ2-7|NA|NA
CASSFAGVMGYEQYF
TGTGCCAGCAGTTTCGCAGGGGTAATGGGCTACGAGCAGTACTTC
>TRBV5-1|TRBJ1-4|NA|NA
CASSSQGSNEKLFF
TGCGCCAGCAGCTCACAGGGATCTAATGAAAAACTGTTTTTT
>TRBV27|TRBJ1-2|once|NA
CASRSNSAGAAGVDTF
TGTGCCAGCAGGTCTAATAGCGCAGGGGCCGCTGGAGTTGACACCTTC